This paragraph covers one T cell receptor (beta chain) sequence. RNA amounts of about 0.5 to 1 ug underwent reverse transcription with random hexamers. TCRdb reanalysed the immunoSEQ multiplex PCR reads using MiXCR and keeps one entry per CDR3 protein. The profile shows around 150,000 distinct CDR3 sequences, about 93% of them singletons. TEMRA cells were enriched by FACS, while CD8+ and CD4+ T cells were obtained through a negative isolation that was performed magnetically. This record belongs to a study of CD8 T cells in Susac syndrome. The specimen was CD8+ T cells from PBMCs. The receptor was isolated from a human donor in good health.

The CDR3 is CASSITGRAHNEQFF. CDR3 bases: TGTGCCAGCAGCATCACCGGGAGGGCCCACAATGAGCAGTTCTTC. The chain links TRBV9 to TRBJ2-1; 8 nucleotides match TRBD2. J was trimmed by 5 bases and V by 4 bases; bases with no gene match: 8. The germline gives CDR1 SGDLS, CDR2 YYNGEE. The length of the CDR3 is 15 residues.